These 19 T cell receptor beta chains originate from one sample sequenced in a study of cytomegalovirus exposure and HLA in healthy donors. The PCR ran on 60 Vbeta and 13 Jbeta primers. Repertoires were generated with immunoSEQ multiplex PCR, while TCRdb's copy carries only in-frame clones and drops some. The data show about 160,000 clones, roughly four fifths seen once. Sequenced material: PBMCs. Receptors originate from a man aged 45-65 years in good health and CMV-seropositive.

Worth noting for this clone: One end of the junction fails to match germline, which may point to a read error. CDR3 region: CLCFGPQEAQYF. In nucleotides, the CDR3 is TGTTTGTGTTTTGGTCCTCAAGAGGCCCAGTACTTC. The J gene is TRBJ2-5, the V gene TRBV6-1; the D is unclear. Per the germline V gene, CDR1 is MNHNS and CDR2 is SASEGT. The CDR3 totals 12 residues.

J is TRBJ1-5 and V is TRBV5-4, with D tentatively TRBD1 (5 bases). The CDR3 loop spans 15 amino acids. Looked up from germline, CDR1 is SGHNT and CDR2 is YYREEE (reference sequence). V was cut by 4 bases and J by 0 bases, with 11 bases left in between. The CDR3 DNA follows: TGTGCCAGCAGCCCGGGGGGGGGTAGCAATCAGCCCCAGCATTTT. It yields the protein CASSPGGGSNQPQHF.

This clone was seen more than once but under ten times. The rearrangement uses TRBV20-1 and TRBJ2-1; the D gene is possibly TRBD2 (7 bases). The CDR3 consists of 11 residues. CDR1 is DFQATT and CDR2 is SNEGSKA in the germline V gene (reference sequence). V lost 2 bases, J lost 10 bases, and 9 bases lay in between. This chain's CDR3 is CSARPGGEQFF. CDR3 nucleotides: TGCAGTGCTAGACCGGGGGGCGAGCAGTTCTTC.

The V gene is TRBV6-5, the J gene TRBJ2-5; TRBD1 aligns across 7 bases. With the DNA end fitting TRBJ2-7 better, the J assignment may be wrong. In germline, CDR1 is MNHEY, CDR2 SVGAGI. The length of the CDR3 is 15 residues. CDR3 bases: TGTGCCTGCAAAACAGGGGCGACGAGCTCCTACGAGCAGTACTTC. Its translation: CACKTGATSSYEQYF.

The chain employs TRBV6-5 and TRBJ1-5, with TRBD1 identical over 7 bases. From germline, CDR1 is MNHEY and CDR2 SVGAGI. The V gene end was trimmed by 5 bases and the J gene end by 0 bases; junction bases not matched to a gene: 4. The CDR3 sequence is 15 residues long. Written as DNA, the CDR3 is TGTGCCAGCAGTCACAGGGGATATAGCAATCAGCCCCAGCATTTT. Its translation: CASSHRGYSNQPQHF.

The chain joins TRBV18 to TRBJ2-3; a possible D gene is TRBD2 (5 bases). The CDR3 length is 11 residues. Per germline, CDR1 KGHSH and CDR2 LQKENI. With 2 bases removed from V and 8 bases from J, the gap between germline ends came to 5 bases. The CDR3, as DNA: TGTGCCAGCTCACCAGGGAGTACGCAGTATTTT. Protein: CASSPGSTQYF. Supplemented by reference TRBV18 and TRBJ2-3, the full variable domain reads NAGVMQNPRHLVRRRGQEARLRCSPMKGHSHVYWYRQLPEEGLKFMVYLQKENIIDESGMPKERFSAEFPKEGPSILRIQQVVRGDSAAYFCASSPGSTQYFGPGTRLTVL.

A single count supports this clone. This sequence joins TRBV6-4 and TRBJ1-2; TRBD1 aligns across 10 bases. The germline CDR1 and CDR2 sequences are MRHNA and SNTAGT. The CDR3 consists of 16 residues. V shed 0 bases and J 4 bases; nucleotides not matched to a gene: 5. DNA of the CDR3: TGTGCCAGCAGTGACTCGGCGGGACAGGGGTTCTATGGCTACACCTTC. Encoded protein: CASSDSAGQGFYGYTF.

CDR3 region: CASSPWTGGTGELFF. As DNA, the CDR3 is TGTGCCAGCAGCCCTTGGACAGGGGGCACCGGGGAGCTGTTTTTT. The chain couples TRBV9 to TRBJ2-2; 10 positions agree with TRBD1. Germline loops: CDR1 SGDLS, CDR2 YYNGEE. V lost 4 bases, J lost 4 bases, and 4 bases stayed unmatched. CDR3 length: 15 residues.

The chain uses TRBV27 and TRBJ2-1; 7 bases are shared with TRBD2. Trimming cost V 3 bases and J 1 base; bases outside gene matches: 3. Germline-derived CDR1 and CDR2 are MNHEY and SMNVEV (reference sequence). The CDR3 loop spans 15 amino acids. The CDR3 nucleotides read TGTGCCAGCAGTTTGGGGACTATATCCTACAATGAGCAGTTCTTC. Translation: CASSLGTISYNEQFF.

The J gene is TRBJ2-7, the V gene TRBV19; 7 bases match TRBD1. CDR3 size: 14 residues. J was trimmed by 2 bases and V by 5 bases; bases with no gene match: 6. Germline CDR1 LNHDA, CDR2 SQIVND (reference sequence). The CDR3 loop is CASSPRQGAYEQYF. The CDR3 DNA follows: TGTGCCAGTAGTCCAAGACAGGGCGCCTACGAGCAGTACTTC.

The chain uses TRBV30 and TRBJ2-5; 12 nucleotides align to TRBD2. Germline V gene lookup returns CDR1 GTSNPN and CDR2 SVGIG (reference sequence). V was pared by 4 bases and J by 5 bases, with 14 bases of the junction left unmatched. The CDR3 consists of 17 residues. CDR3 sequence (DNA): TGTGCCTGGACTTCCGGACTAGCGGGATTAGTTGGGGAGACCCAGTACTTC. Translating gives CAWTSGLAGLVGETQYF. Variable domain in full (rest from reference TRBV30 and TRBJ2-5): SQTIHQWPATLVQPVGSPLSLECTVEGTSNPNLYWYRQAAGRGLQLLFYSVGIGQISSEVPQNLSASRPQDRQFILSSKKLLLSDSGFYLCAWTSGLAGLVGETQYFGPGTRLLVL.

The chain employs TRBV6-5 and TRBJ1-1, with 9 bases that match TRBD1. J gave up 4 bases and V 7 bases, and 4 bases lay outside the gene matches. CDR1 and CDR2 (germline): MNHEY, SVGAGI. The length of the CDR3 is 13 residues. The CDR3 protein is CASTQGAGTEAFF. Written as DNA, the CDR3 is TGTGCCAGCACACAGGGGGCAGGCACTGAAGCTTTCTTT.

CDR3 sequence (DNA): TGTGCCAGCAGCGAGGGGGGTGGACTAGCGGCGCAGTATTTT. It encodes CASSEGGGLAAQYF. The chain combines TRBV11-2 with TRBJ2-3; the match to TRBD2 covers 10 bases. This CDR3 has 14 residues. CDR1 is SGHAT, CDR2 FQNNGV, per germline. Unmatched junction bases numbered 9, after V lost 5 bases and J lost 10 bases.

The rearrangement uses TRBV28 and TRBJ2-7, with D possibly being TRBD1 (6 bases). Germline CDR1 is MDHEN and CDR2 is SYDVKM. CDR3 size: 12 residues. Deletions cut 5 bases from V and 5 bases from J, with 10 bases between. The CDR3 region is CASSVQGDEQYF. The CDR3 nucleotides read TGTGCCAGCAGTGTACAGGGTGACGAGCAGTACTTC.

The chain combines TRBV30 with TRBJ2-3; no clear D gene. There are 13 residues in the CDR3. Germline values: CDR1 GTSNPN, CDR2 SVGIG (reference sequence). The ends were cut back, 1 base at V and 2 bases at J, with 7 bases in the middle. The CDR3 coding sequence is TGTGCCTGGAGTGGAGGCTACACAGATACGCAGTATTTT. It translates to CAWSGGYTDTQYF.

The rearrangement links TRBV7-9 to TRBJ2-7; perhaps TRBD1 as D (6 bases). This CDR3 is built from 19 residues. CDR1 and CDR2 (germline): SEHNR, FQNEAQ (reference sequence). With 0 bases removed from V and 0 bases from J, the gap between germline ends came to 21 bases. CDR3 amino acids: CASSLAPKMGHQSSYEQYF. The CDR3 region has the DNA TGTGCCAGCAGCTTAGCGCCCAAAATGGGACACCAGAGCTCCTACGAGCAGTACTTC.

This chain joins TRBV4-1 and TRBJ2-1; D unresolved. CDR3 size: 15 residues. CDR1 MGHRA and CDR2 YSYEKL come from the germline V gene. Trimming took off 2 bases at V and 0 bases at J, with 8 bases between the two ends. The CDR3 DNA reads as TGCGCCAGCAGCCAACCCAGAAGCTCCTACAATGAGCAGTTCTTC. It encodes CASSQPRSSYNEQFF.

The chain employs TRBV7-2 and TRBJ2-1; maybe TRBD2 (5 bases). The germline gives CDR1 SGHTA, CDR2 FQGNSA. The CDR3 totals 13 residues. With 8 bases removed from V and 7 bases from J, the gap between germline ends came to 15 bases. CDR3 DNA sequence: TGTGCCAGCCCCCGGGGTAGTGGGAATGAGCAGTTCTTC. Translated, it gives CASPRGSGNEQFF.

The chain employs TRBV27 and TRBJ1-3, with 11 positions matching TRBD1. The V gene's germline CDR1 is MNHEY and CDR2 SMNVEV (reference sequence). Trimming removed 5 bases from V and 3 bases from J; junction bases left unmatched: 3. This CDR3 comprises 15 residues. CDR3 protein: CASSPGTGGGNTIYF. CDR3 nucleotide sequence: TGTGCCAGCAGTCCGGGGACAGGGGGTGGAAACACCATATATTTT.